One sample yielded the 17 T cell receptor beta chains listed below, sequenced in a study of blood T cell repertoires in COVID-19. Generated by immunoSEQ multiplex PCR, the TCRdb table keeps only in-frame clones and is missing some. The sample records 150,000 to 200,000 clones, roughly 79% being singletons. The sequenced sample consisted of peripheral blood. Receptor source: a woman in her 70s with acute or convalescent COVID-19.

The rearrangement uses TRBV6-1 and TRBJ2-3; 8 nucleotides agree with TRBD2. This CDR3 contains 17 residues. The germline gives CDR1 MNHNS, CDR2 SASEGT. J lost 6 bases, V lost 2 bases, and 13 bases had no gene match. For the CDR3, the DNA is TGTGCCAGCAGTGAACGTCAGCGGGAGAGGAGGAGGGATACGCAGTATTTT. This encodes CASSERQRERRRDTQYF.

The V gene is TRBV4-2, the J gene TRBJ1-5; D gene unclear. There are 14 residues in the CDR3. The V end lost 0 bases, the J end lost 4 bases, and 7 bases lay between the germline ends. CDR1 is LGHNA, CDR2 YNFKEQ, per germline. This CDR3 is CASSQDPENQPQHF. The CDR3 DNA is TGTGCCAGCAGCCAAGATCCGGAGAATCAGCCCCAGCATTTT.

The V call is TRBV3-1 (or the pseudogene TRBV3-2), the J call TRBJ2-7; D remains ambiguous. The CDR3 has 13 residues. Germline V lookup: CDR1 LGHDT, CDR2 YNNKEL (reference sequence). V was trimmed by 1 base and J by 6 bases, leaving 10 bases between them. The CDR3 loop reads CASSQVGSSEQYF. CDR3 DNA: TGTGCCAGCAGCCAAGTAGGTAGCTCCGAGCAGTACTTC.

The chain links TRBV5-1 to TRBJ1-6, with D hard to call. Germline CDR1 reads SGHRS; CDR2 reads YFSETQ. The CDR3 is made up of 15 amino acids. V shed 0 bases and J shed 5 bases, with 9 bases lying between them. The CDR3 DNA sequence: TGCGCCAGCAGCTTGGCTGGGCGGGATAATTCACCCCTCCACTTT. Translating gives CASSLAGRDNSPLHF.

In this sample, this clone turned up once. This rearrangement joins TRBV29-1 to TRBJ1-2; 9 bases match TRBD1. Germline V gene sequence: CDR1 SQVTM, CDR2 ANQGSEA. This CDR3 region has 14 residues. J was trimmed by 4 bases and V by 4 bases; bases with no gene match: 7. CDR3 region: CSVAPQGASYGYTF. In nucleotides, the CDR3 is TGCAGCGTTGCCCCACAGGGGGCGAGCTATGGCTACACCTTC.

Only one count was recorded for this clone. CDR3: CASSPGRGGNTGELFF. The CDR3 DNA is TGTGCCAGCAGCCCCGGTCGGGGGGGGAACACCGGGGAGCTGTTTTTT. The chain links TRBV7-3 to TRBJ2-2; 8 positions agree with TRBD2. V gave up 5 bases and J gave up 1 base; unmatched junction bases: 6. Germline V lookup: CDR1 SGHTA, CDR2 FQGTGA. This CDR3 is 16 amino acids long.

CDR3 nucleotide sequence: TGTGCCAGCAGCTTTCAGGGGACCTACGAGCAGTACTTC. It codes for CASSFQGTYEQYF. The genes are TRBV7-9 and TRBJ2-7, with D tentatively TRBD1 (6 bases). Trimming took 3 bases from V and 2 from J, leaving 8 bases between them. CDR3 length: 13 amino acids. Germline V lookup: CDR1 SEHNR, CDR2 FQNEAQ (reference sequence).

J is TRBJ2-1 and V is TRBV6-1, with D perhaps TRBD2 (6 bases). The CDR3 length is 16 residues. Looked up from germline, CDR1 is MNHNS and CDR2 is SASEGT. Trimming took 3 bases from V and 4 from J, leaving 16 bases between them. CDR3 protein: CASSEGLGAGYNEQFF. The DNA of the CDR3 is TGTGCCAGCAGTGAGGGGTTAGGGGCGGGGTACAATGAGCAGTTCTTC.

This clone was seen once. This chain connects TRBV10-3 to TRBJ2-1, with 7 bases identical to TRBD2. The CDR3 extends over 14 amino acids. Germline CDR1 and CDR2: ENHRY and SYGVKD. V gave up 10 bases and J gave up 4 bases; unmatched junction bases: 10. In DNA, the CDR3 is TGTGCCACTATGCTCCCTAGCGGTTACAATGAGCAGTTCTTC. As protein: CATMLPSGYNEQFF.

The CDR3 nucleotides read TGTGCCAGCAGCTTGCCGGGAGGGGGCACAGATACGCAGTATTTT. Translating it yields CASSLPGGGTDTQYF. V and J are TRBV5-4 and TRBJ2-3, with TRBD2 identical over 8 bases. J lost 1 base, V lost 1 base, and 2 bases had no gene match. Germline V lookup: CDR1 SGHNT, CDR2 YYREEE (reference sequence). This CDR3 spans 15 amino acids.

This chain connects TRBV5-1 to TRBJ2-1; 11 bases map to TRBD2. The CDR3 loop spans 15 amino acids. Germline V CDR1 and CDR2: SGHRS, YFSETQ. Trimming took 4 bases from V and 9 from J; bases not matched to a gene: 9. The CDR3 region is CASSRDLAGGSEQFF. The CDR3 region has the DNA TGCGCCAGCAGCCGAGATCTAGCGGGAGGCAGTGAGCAGTTCTTC.

This chain connects TRBV9 to TRBJ2-2; no clear D. Germline V gene data show CDR1 as SGDLS and CDR2 as YYNGEE. CDR3 size: 12 residues. The V end lost 2 bases, the J end lost 4 bases, and 3 bases lay between the germline ends. CDR3 loop: CASSVSTGELFF. CDR3 coding DNA: TGTGCCAGCAGCGTCAGCACCGGGGAGCTGTTTTTT.

The V and J genes are TRBV6-6 and TRBJ1-2; no reliable D call. CDR3 length: 15 residues. CDR1 MNHNY and CDR2 SVGAGI come from the germline V gene (reference sequence). The V end was cut by 5 bases, the J end by 6 bases, with 19 bases between. DNA of the CDR3: TGTGCCAGCAGTCTGGACTCACGCCCCTGGGATGGCTACACCTTC. Translated, it gives CASSLDSRPWDGYTF.

The chain has TRBV20-1 and TRBJ2-7, with TRBD2 matching over 7 bases. J gave up 3 bases and V 3 bases, and 5 bases lay outside the gene matches. CDR3 length: 13 amino acids. Germline assignment: CDR1 DFQATT and CDR2 SNEGSKA (reference sequence). The CDR3: CSASFERDYEQYF. CDR3 sequence (DNA): TGCAGTGCTAGTTTTGAGCGGGACTACGAGCAGTACTTC.

The chain is built from TRBV18 and TRBJ1-4; 8 bases match TRBD1. The CDR3 covers 15 residues. CDR1 is KGHSH, CDR2 LQKENI, per germline. After removal of 6 bases from V and 1 base from J, the junction contained 4 bases not matched to a gene. CDR3: CASSYTGGTNEKLFF. The CDR3 coding sequence is TGTGCCAGCTCGTATACAGGGGGAACTAATGAAAAACTGTTTTTT.

The rearrangement uses TRBV2 and TRBJ1-2, with D maybe TRBD1 (5 bases). The CDR3 is 19 amino acids. V lost 6 bases, J lost 2 bases, and 28 bases lay in between. The germline V gene encodes CDR1 SNHLY and CDR2 FYNNEI. The CDR3 protein is CASRNLPGRGARPNYGYTF. In nucleotides, the CDR3 is TGTGCCAGCAGAAATTTGCCCGGGCGGGGCGCGAGACCCAACTATGGCTACACCTTC.

A single count supports this clone. The rearrangement joins TRBV30 to TRBJ1-4; D gene ambiguous. The CDR3 sequence is 13 residues long. Germline lookup yields CDR1 GTSNPN and CDR2 SVGIG (reference sequence). Trimming took off 8 bases at V and 8 bases at J, with 18 bases between the two ends. CDR3 in amino acids: CATTGISGEKLFF. CDR3 sequence (DNA): TGTGCCACCACCGGGATTTCGGGAGAAAAACTGTTTTTT.